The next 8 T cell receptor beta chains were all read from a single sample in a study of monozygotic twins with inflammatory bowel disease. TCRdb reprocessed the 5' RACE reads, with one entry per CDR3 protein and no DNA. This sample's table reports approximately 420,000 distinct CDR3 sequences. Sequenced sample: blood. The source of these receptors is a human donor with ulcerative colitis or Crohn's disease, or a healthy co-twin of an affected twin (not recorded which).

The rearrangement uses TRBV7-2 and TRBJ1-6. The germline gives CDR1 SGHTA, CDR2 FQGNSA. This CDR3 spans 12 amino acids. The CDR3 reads CASSLIGVPLHF.

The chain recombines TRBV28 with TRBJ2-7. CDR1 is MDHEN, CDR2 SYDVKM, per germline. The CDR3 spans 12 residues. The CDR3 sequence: CASSKGTTEQYF.

CDR3 residues: CASSLYVAGNGDEQFF. The gene calls are TRBV12-3 or TRBV12-4 and TRBJ2-1; absent DNA, TCRdb's TRBD2 call cannot be checked. The CDR3 is 16 amino acids.

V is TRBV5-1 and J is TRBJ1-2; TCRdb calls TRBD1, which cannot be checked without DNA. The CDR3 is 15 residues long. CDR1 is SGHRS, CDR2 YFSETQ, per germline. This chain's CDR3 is CASSLVGTGYDGYTF.

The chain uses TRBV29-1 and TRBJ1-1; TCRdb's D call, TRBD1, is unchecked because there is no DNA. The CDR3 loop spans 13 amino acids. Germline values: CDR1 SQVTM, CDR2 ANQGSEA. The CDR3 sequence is CSVAGGLNTEAFF.

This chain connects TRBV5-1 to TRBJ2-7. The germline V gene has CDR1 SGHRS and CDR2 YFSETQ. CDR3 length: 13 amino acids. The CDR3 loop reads CASRGGSLYEQYF. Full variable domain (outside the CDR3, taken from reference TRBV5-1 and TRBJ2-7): KAGVTQTPRYLIKTRGQQVTLSCSPISGHRSVSWYQQTPGQGLQFLFEYFSETQRNKGNFPGRFSGRQFSNSRSEMNVSTLELGDSALYLCASRGGSLYEQYFGPGTRLTVT.

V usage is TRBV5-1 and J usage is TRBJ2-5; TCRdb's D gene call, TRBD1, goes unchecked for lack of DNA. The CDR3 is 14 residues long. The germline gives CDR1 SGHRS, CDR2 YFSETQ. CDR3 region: CASSLRGFGETQYF.

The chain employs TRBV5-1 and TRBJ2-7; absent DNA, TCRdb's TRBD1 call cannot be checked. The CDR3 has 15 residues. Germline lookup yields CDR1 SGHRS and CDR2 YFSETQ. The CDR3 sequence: CASSLIGGLIHEQYF.